The present TCR beta chain was sequenced within a study of shared clonotypes between healthy human individuals. Naive CD8 isolation took CD45RO-negative cells positively selected for CCR7 and excluded terminally differentiated effector memory CD45RA+ cells. Germline CDR1 and CDR2: SGHRS and YFSETQ. V gave up 0 bases and J gave up 3 bases; unmatched junction bases: 6. This CDR3 comprises 18 residues. The method was immunoSEQ multiplex PCR; TCRdb's version includes in-frame clones alone and lacks a portion of them. The table lists about 1,900,000 clones, less than 95% of them singletons, with 1% to 1.5% in the top ten.

The genes are TRBV5-1 and TRBJ2-3, with TRBD2 matching over 14 bases. The TCR comes from a man aged 18 to 30 in good health. Source material: naive CD8+ T cells sorted from blood. The CDR3 nucleotides read TGCGCCAGCAGCTTGGAAGGGACTAGCGGGAGTGGAACAGATACGCAGTATTTT. This codes for CASSLEGTSGSGTDTQYF.